The T cell receptor (beta chain) described here comes from a study of blood T cell repertoires in COVID-19. Turning to the study itself: Samples of COVID-19 (acute and convalescent) were obtained from the United States, Italy and Spain. In each case, the material was cDNA or gDNA derived from T cells, B-cell-depleted T cells, or PBMCs.

Per the original data handling: Amplification from reference gene primers served as the basis for estimated nucleated cell counts. The method was immunoSEQ multiplex PCR; TCRdb's version includes in-frame clones alone and lacks a portion of them. Clone size and the V and J calls come from that table; the DNA yielded D and trimming. Of some 300,000 clones detected, approximately 88% appear once; the ten largest clones hold 5.5% to 7%. This CDR3 has 15 residues. V was shortened by 1 base and J by 2 bases, with 10 bases between the two germline ends. Germline CDR1 is SGHKS and CDR2 is YYEKEE (reference sequence).

This TCR was sampled from a young woman who had recovered from COVID-19. The chain recombines TRBV5-5 with TRBJ1-5; possible D gene TRBD1, 5 bases. Sequences were obtained from peripheral blood. For the CDR3, the DNA is TGTGCCAGCAGCTTGTCAGGGCATGGCAATCAGCCCCAGCATTTT. It is translated as CASSLSGHGNQPQHF.